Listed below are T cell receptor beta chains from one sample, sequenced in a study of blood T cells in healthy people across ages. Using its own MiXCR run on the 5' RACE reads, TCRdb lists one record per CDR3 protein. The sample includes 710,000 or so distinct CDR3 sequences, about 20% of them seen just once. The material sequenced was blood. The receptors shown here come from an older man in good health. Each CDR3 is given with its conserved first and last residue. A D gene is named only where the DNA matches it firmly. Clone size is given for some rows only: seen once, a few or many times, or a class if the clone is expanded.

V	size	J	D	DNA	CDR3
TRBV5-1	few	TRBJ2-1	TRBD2	TGCGCCAGCAGCTTGGAGGGTAGCGGGGGTTCGGAGCAGTTCTTC	CASSLEGSGGSEQFF
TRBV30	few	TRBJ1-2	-	TGTGCCTGGAGTGTAGGGTATGGCTACACCTTC	CAWSVGYGYTF
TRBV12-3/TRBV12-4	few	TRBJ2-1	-	TGTGCCAGCAGTCAACAGACAGGTAACAATGAGCAGTTCTTC	CASSQQTGNNEQFF
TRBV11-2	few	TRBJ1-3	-	TGTGCCAGCAGCTTTACACAGATCTCTGGAAACACCATATATTTT	CASSFTQISGNTIYF
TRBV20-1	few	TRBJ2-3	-	TGCAGTGCTAGCGGGACTGAACGGAGCACAGATACGCAGTATTTT	CSASGTERSTDTQYF
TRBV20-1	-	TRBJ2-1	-	TGCAGTGCTAGATCGGCGGGGAGCTCCTACAATGAGCAGTTCTTC	CSARSAGSSYNEQFF
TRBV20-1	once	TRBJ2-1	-	TGCAGTGCTAGGCCGGCGGGTGAGCAGTTCTTC	CSARPAGEQFF
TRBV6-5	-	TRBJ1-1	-	TGTGCCAGCAGTTGGACGACATTTGGGAACACTGAAGCTTTCTTT	CASSWTTFGNTEAFF
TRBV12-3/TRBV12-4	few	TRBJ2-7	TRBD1	TGTGCCAGCAGTCGCAGGGGACAGGGCCACGAGCAGTACTTC	CASSRRGQGHEQYF
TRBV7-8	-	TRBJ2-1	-	TGTGCCAGCAGCCTGAGTCGGTCCCTTTCGGCGCATGAGCAGTTCTTC	CASSLSRSLSAHEQFF
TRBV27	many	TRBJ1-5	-	TGTGCCAGCAGTTTATCGGACCAAAGGGGCAATCAGCCCCAGCATTTT	CASSLSDQRGNQPQHF
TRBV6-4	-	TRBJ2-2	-	TGTGCCAGCAGTAGCGATGCCGGGGAGCTGTTTTTT	CASSSDAGELFF
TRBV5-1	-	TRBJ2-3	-	TGCGCCAGCAGCCCGACGGAAAGCACAGATACGCAGTATTTT	CASSPTESTDTQYF
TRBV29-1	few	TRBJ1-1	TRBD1	TGCAGCGTTGGTAGGACAGGGGCGGGCACTGAAGCTTTCTTT	CSVGRTGAGTEAFF
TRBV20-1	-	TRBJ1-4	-	TGCAGTGCTAGAGATCAGGGAACAACTAATGAAAAACTGTTTTTT	CSARDQGTTNEKLFF
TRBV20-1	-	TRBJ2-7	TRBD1	TGCAGTGCTAGTCCGGGACAGGGGGCTTACGAGCAGTACTTC	CSASPGQGAYEQYF
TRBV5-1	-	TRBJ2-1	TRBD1	TGCGCCAGCAGCTTGGGGGGGACAGGGAACTGGTTCTTC	CASSLGGTGNWFF
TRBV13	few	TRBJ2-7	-	TGTGCCAGCAGCCAACTCAGGGGAACCTACGAGCAGTACTTC	CASSQLRGTYEQYF
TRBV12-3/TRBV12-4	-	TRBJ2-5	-	TGTGCCAGCAGGAAGACTAGATTACAAGAGACCCAGTACTTC	CASRKTRLQETQYF
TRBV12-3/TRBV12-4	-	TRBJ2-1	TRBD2	TGTGCCAGCAGTCACGGGACTAGCGGAGGGAGGAGCTCCTACAATGAGCAGTTCTTC	CASSHGTSGGRSSYNEQFF
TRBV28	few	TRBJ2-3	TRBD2	TGTGCCAGCAGTCCAAGGACTAGCGGAGATTCCACAGATACGCAGTATTTT	CASSPRTSGDSTDTQYF
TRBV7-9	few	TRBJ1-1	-	TGTGCCAGCAGCCAAAGGGCAGGGACCGTTACTGAAGCTTTCTTT	CASSQRAGTVTEAFF
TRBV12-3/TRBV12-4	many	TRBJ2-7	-	TGTGCCAGCAGCGGGGGCGGCGAGCAGTACTTC	CASSGGGEQYF
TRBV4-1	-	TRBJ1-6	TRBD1	TGCGCCAGCAGCCCAGCTAAGGGGGCGCTTAATTCACCCCTCCACTTT	CASSPAKGALNSPLHF
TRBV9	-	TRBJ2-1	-	TGTGCCAGCAGCGAGGACACTGAGCAGTTCTTC	CASSEDTEQFF
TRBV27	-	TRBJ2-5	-	TGTGCCAGCAGTTTTCTGGACGAGCGGTACTTC	CASSFLDERYF
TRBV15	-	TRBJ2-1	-	TGTGCCACCAGCAGAGACACGGGGAGTCTGGCTGAGCAGTTCTTC	CATSRDTGSLAEQFF
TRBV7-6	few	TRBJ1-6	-	TGTGCCAGCAGCTCCCCTCAGGGGCTAGAATCACCCCTCCACTTT	CASSSPQGLESPLHF
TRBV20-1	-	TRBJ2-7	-	TGCAGTGCACCCTTCCATAGCGGAGGCGAGCAGTACTTC	CSAPFHSGGEQYF
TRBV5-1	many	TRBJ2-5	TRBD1	TGCGCCAGCAGCCCCGGGACAGTATTAGAGACCCAGTACTTC	CASSPGTVLETQYF
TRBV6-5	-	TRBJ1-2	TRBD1	TGTGCCAGCAGTTACTCGAATGCCATCTCGGGACAGGGGTCTAACTATGGCTACACCTTC	CASSYSNAISGQGSNYGYTF
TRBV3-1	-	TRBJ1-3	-	TGTGCCAGCAGCCAACAGGGAATGGGAAACACCATATATTTT	CASSQQGMGNTIYF
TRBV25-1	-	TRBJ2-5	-	TGTGCCAGCAGTGATGTACAGGTAGAGACCCAGTACTTC	CASSDVQVETQYF
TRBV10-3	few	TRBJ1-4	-	TGTGCCACCCTACCCGGGTCCCTCGAAACTAATGAAAAACTGTTTTTT	CATLPGSLETNEKLFF
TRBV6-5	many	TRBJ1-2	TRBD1	TGTGCCAGCTGCCGGACAGGAGCCGTCAGGGGCTACACCTTC	CASCRTGAVRGYTF
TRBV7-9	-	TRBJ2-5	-	TGTGCCAGCAGCCCCGAGGACAGACCGGACTTC	CASSPEDRPDF
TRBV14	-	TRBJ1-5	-	TGTGCCAGCCCTTCAGGGTCCGGTCAGGGGATGGGGCCCCAGCATTTT	CASPSGSGQGMGPQHF
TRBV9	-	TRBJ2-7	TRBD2	TGTGCCAGCAGCGTTCGGACTAGCGGCTACGAGCAGTACTTC	CASSVRTSGYEQYF
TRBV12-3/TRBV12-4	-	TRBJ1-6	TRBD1	TGTGCCAGCAGCCTTTCCGGGACAGGGAATAATTCACCCCTCCACTTT	CASSLSGTGNNSPLHF
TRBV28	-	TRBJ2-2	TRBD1	TGTGCCACCACTACTCCGGGACAGGGGGTGACCGGGGAGCTGTTTTTT	CATTTPGQGVTGELFF
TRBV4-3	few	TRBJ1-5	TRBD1	TGCGCCAGCAGCCAAGATCTAGTAGGGGGCGGTCAGCCCCAGCATTTT	CASSQDLVGGGQPQHF
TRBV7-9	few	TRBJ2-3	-	TGTGCCAGCAGCTTAATTTATCAGGGCGCGCAGTATTTT	CASSLIYQGAQYF
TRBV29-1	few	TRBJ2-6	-	TGCAGCGTTTCTCCTAGCAGTAAAACTGGGGCCAACGTCCTGACTTTC	CSVSPSSKTGANVLTF
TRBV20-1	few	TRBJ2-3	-	TGCAGTGCTAGAGTTACGGGAGTAACAGATACGCAGTATTTT	CSARVTGVTDTQYF
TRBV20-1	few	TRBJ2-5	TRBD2	TGCAGTGTTGGGACTAGCGGGACCCCAGAGACCCAGTACTTC	CSVGTSGTPETQYF
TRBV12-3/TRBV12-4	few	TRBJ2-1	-	TGTGCCAGCCTGAGGGGGGCGGATGTAAATGAGCAGTTCTTC	CASLRGADVNEQFF
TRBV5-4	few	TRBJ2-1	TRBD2	TGTGCCAACAGCTTGAGCGGGACTAAATACAATGAGCAGTTCTTC	CANSLSGTKYNEQFF
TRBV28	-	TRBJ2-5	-	TGTGCCAGCAGCCCGGAGGCGTGTTGGCAGACCCAGTACTTC	CASSPEACWQTQYF
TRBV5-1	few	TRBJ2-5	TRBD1	TGCGCCAGCAGCATATCCGGGACAGGGGAAGAGACCCAGTACTTC	CASSISGTGEETQYF
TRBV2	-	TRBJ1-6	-	TGTGCCAGCCATCCACAGGGTGCCGGTAATTCACCCCTCCACTTT	CASHPQGAGNSPLHF
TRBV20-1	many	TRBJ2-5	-	TGCAGTGCTAGAGACCTTGGTTGGGGCCTGGAGACCCAGTACTTC	CSARDLGWGLETQYF
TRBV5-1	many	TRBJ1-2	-	TGCGCCAGCAGCACCGGGACACCCCTTATTGGCTACACCTTC	CASSTGTPLIGYTF
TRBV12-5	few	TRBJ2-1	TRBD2	TGTGCTAGTGGTTTGGTTCTAGCGGGAGAGCTAATTGAGCAGTTCTTC	CASGLVLAGELIEQFF
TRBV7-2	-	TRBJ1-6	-	TGTGCCAGCAGCATCCGAGAGCAGGGTTGGGGTACGAATTCACCCCTCCACTTT	CASSIREQGWGTNSPLHF
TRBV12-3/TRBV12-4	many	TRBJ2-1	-	TGTGCCAGCAGCCTTATGGAGCTATACAATGAGCAGTTCTTC	CASSLMELYNEQFF
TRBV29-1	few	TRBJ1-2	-	TGCAGCGTTGGCGGGGGGCAGTTCTATGGCTACACCTTC	CSVGGGQFYGYTF
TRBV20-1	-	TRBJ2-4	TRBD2	TGCAGTGCTGGACCAGGACTAGAAGTCAAGTACTTC	CSAGPGLEVKYF
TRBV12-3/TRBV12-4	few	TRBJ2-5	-	TGTGCCAGCAGCCCCTCCAGAGGGATAGAGACCCAGTACTTC	CASSPSRGIETQYF
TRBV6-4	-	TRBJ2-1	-	TGTGCCAGCAGTGACAAACAGGGCAATGAGCAGTTCTTC	CASSDKQGNEQFF